This T cell receptor beta chain was captured by sequencing in a study of CXCR3-negative and CXCR3-positive naive CD8 T cells. A remark on this clonotype: Its antigen remains unknown.

The libraries of TRB cDNA were prepared using 5' RACE with UMI labels. TCRdb reworked the 5' RACE reads into one entry per CDR3 protein, no DNA. In all, the sample yields 45,000 to 55,000 distinct CDR3 sequences. The CDR3 runs 15 residues. Overall study findings and caveats: Most assays were run on fresh PBMCs (CXCR3 expression partially decreased after cryopreservation).

The clonotype comes from a human donor in good health. Some clones in this sample may be carry-over from other donors' samples. The specimen was memory CD8+ T cells from blood. V is TRBV12-3 or TRBV12-4 and J is TRBJ2-1. This CDR3 reads CASSRPGSSYNEQFF.